This T cell receptor (beta chain) was recovered during a study of T-cell reconstitution after alpha-beta-depleted transplantation in children. This clonotype was counted ten times or more. One end of the junction is discordant with germline, which a read error may explain. Preparing the TCRbeta library involved the use of unique molecular identifiers. TCRdb passed the PCR reads through MiXCR, listing each CDR3 protein once. Of 190,000 or so distinct CDR3 sequences detected, around 6.8% appear once; the ten largest clones hold about 3%. This CDR3 region has 15 residues. CDR1 KGHSH and CDR2 LQKENI come from the germline V gene.

Sequencing used PBMCs from the stem cell graft donor, obtained from the stem cell graft. The sequence came from a human donor who donated a stem cell graft to a child with Wiskott-Aldrich syndrome. The V and J genes are TRBV18 and TRBJ2-3; TRBD2 aligns across 10 bases. The CDR3 bases are TGTGCCAGCACACCACTAGCGGGGAACACAGATACGCAGTATTTT. Translating it yields CASTPLAGNTDTQYF. The whole variable domain, filled in from reference TRBV18 and TRBJ2-3, reads NAGVMQNPRHLVRRRGQEARLRCSPMKGHSHVYWYRQLPEEGLKFMVYLQKENIIDESGMPKERFSAEFPKEGPSILRIQQVVRGDSAAYFCASTPLAGNTDTQYFGPGTRLTVL.